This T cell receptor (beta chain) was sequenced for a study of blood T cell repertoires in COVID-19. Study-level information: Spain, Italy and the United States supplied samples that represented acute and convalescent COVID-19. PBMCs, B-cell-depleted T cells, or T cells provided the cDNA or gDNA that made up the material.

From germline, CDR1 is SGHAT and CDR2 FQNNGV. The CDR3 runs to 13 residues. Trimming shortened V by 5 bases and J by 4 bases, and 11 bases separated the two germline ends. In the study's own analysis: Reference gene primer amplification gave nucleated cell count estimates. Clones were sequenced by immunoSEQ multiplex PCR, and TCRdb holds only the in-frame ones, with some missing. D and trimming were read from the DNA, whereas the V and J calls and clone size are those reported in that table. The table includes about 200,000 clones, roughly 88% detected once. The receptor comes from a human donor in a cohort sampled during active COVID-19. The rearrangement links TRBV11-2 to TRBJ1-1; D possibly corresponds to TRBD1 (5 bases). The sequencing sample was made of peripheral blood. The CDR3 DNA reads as TGTGCCAGCAGCGGACATAGGCCCACTGAAGCTTTCTTT. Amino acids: CASSGHRPTEAFF.